This T cell receptor beta chain was recorded in a study of glioma-infiltrating T cells after dendritic cell vaccination. After removal of 2 bases from V and 3 bases from J, the junction contained 1 base not matched to a gene. In germline, CDR1 is SGHRS, CDR2 YFSETQ. The CDR3 extends over 15 amino acids. Noted time point: after dendritic cell vaccination, including at tumor progression/relapse. Sequencing was performed with immunoSEQ multiplex PCR; in TCRdb, only in-frame clones are kept and a portion is missing. The profile shows 85,000 to 100,000 clones, approximately 81% of them singletons. The rearrangement joins TRBV5-1 to TRBJ2-5, with TRBD2 matching over 13 bases. The sample in question was blood, obtained after dendritic cell vaccination. The clonotype comes from a human donor with glioblastoma. The CDR3 reads CASSLGTSGKETQYF. The CDR3 nucleotides are TGCGCCAGCAGCTTAGGGACTAGCGGGAAAGAGACCCAGTACTTC.